This T cell receptor beta chain was found in a study of CD8+CD57+ T cells in acquired aplastic anemia. Study results and caveats: Patients and controls had CD8+ Simpson's diversity values that were not significantly distinct. Patients and controls shared 25 to 35 CD8+ CDR3 sequences, which appeared highly expressed in patients and within their immunodominant clones.

Before being chosen for sequencing, patients had shown CD8+CD57+ cell expansion by flow cytometry. Comment on this clonotype: Its antigen is unknown. An end of the junction does not agree with germline; a read error may underlie this.

The template for TCR beta VDJ and CDR3 sequence profiling was genomic DNA. Via MiXCR, TCRdb re-called the reads, giving one row per CDR3 protein. The data hold approximately 130,000 distinct CDR3 sequences, with 45% to 60% observed a single time. Sequencing was done on a sample of sorted CD4+, CD8+, or CD8+CD57+ T cells (not recorded which) from PBMCs. This sequence was found in a human donor with aplastic anemia.

CDR3 nucleotide sequence: TGTGCCAACAGCAGAGATAGCGGTCAGCCCCAGCATTTT. Amino acids: CANSRDSGQPQHF. This chain links TRBV15 with TRBJ1-5; D is undetermined. The germline CDR1 and CDR2 sequences are LNHNV and YYDKDF (reference sequence). CDR3 length: 13 amino acids.